This record covers a single TCR beta chain. Methods used by the authors: Researchers report that nucleated cell counts were estimated from reference gene primer amplification. Clones were sequenced by immunoSEQ multiplex PCR, and TCRdb holds only the in-frame ones, with some missing. V, J and clone size are taken as reported in that table, and D and trimming were inferred from the DNA itself. The sample has approximately 200,000 clones, 80% to 90% seen once. The sample originates from a study of blood T cell repertoires in COVID-19. Study-wide context: T cells, B-cell-depleted T cells, or PBMCs supplied cDNA or gDNA.

The V segment lost 3 bases and the J segment 2 bases; nucleotides outside the gene matches: 8. Germline CDR1 reads SGHKS; CDR2 reads YYEKEE (reference sequence). CDR3 length equals 16 residues. The sequence was collected from a man aged 60-69 years with acute or convalescent COVID-19. V gene TRBV5-5 combines with J gene TRBJ1-2, with TRBD1 identical over 9 bases. The sample comprised peripheral blood. The CDR3 sequence is CASSYTTGGPNYGYTF. The CDR3 region has the DNA TGTGCCAGCAGCTACACAACAGGGGGCCCCAACTATGGCTACACCTTC.